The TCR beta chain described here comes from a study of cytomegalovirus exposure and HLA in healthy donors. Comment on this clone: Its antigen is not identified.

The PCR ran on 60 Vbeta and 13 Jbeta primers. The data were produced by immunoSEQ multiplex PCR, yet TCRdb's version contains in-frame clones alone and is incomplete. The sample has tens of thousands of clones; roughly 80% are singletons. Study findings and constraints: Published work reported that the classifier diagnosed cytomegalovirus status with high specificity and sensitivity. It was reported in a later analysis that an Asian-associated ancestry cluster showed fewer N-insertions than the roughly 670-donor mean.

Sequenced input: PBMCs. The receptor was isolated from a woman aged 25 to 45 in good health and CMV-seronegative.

The CDR3 reads CASRTGGVQYF. CDR3 DNA sequence: TGTGCCAGCAGGACAGGGGGCGTGCAGTACTTC. The chain has TRBV28 and TRBJ2-7; 10 bases are shared with TRBD1. The germline V gene encodes CDR1 MDHEN and CDR2 SYDVKM. The CDR3 has 11 amino acids. V was clipped by 6 bases and J by 9 bases; unmatched bases: 2.